The source of this T cell receptor beta chain is a study of T cells in Graves' hyperthyroidism and ophthalmopathy. At least ten counts were recorded for this clonotype. Any patient presenting with uncontrolled infection, other autoimmune disease, pregnancy or lactation was left out. The CDR3 sequence is 13 residues long. With 5 bases removed from V and 4 bases from J, the gap between germline ends came to 10 bases. The TCR beta CDR3 regions underwent amplification using RNA transcripts as the source. In the first-round RT-PCR of the TCR CDR3, the HTBI primer set was used. TCRdb re-analysed the multiplex PCR reads in MiXCR, keeping a single row per CDR3 protein. In the table there are hundreds of thousands of distinct CDR3 sequences, approximately 25% of which are singletons.

V gene TRBV12-3 or TRBV12-4 combines with J gene TRBJ2-3; D unresolved. Sequencing used blood. This receptor was taken from a woman between 25 and 40 years old with Graves' ophthalmopathy. In DNA form, the CDR3 reads TGTGCCAGCAGTCTCCCCCCAGCAGATACGCAGTATTTT. As protein: CASSLPPADTQYF.